This entry lists 19 T cell receptor beta chains sequenced from one sample in a study of graft-versus-host responses after intestinal transplantation. The table came from immunoSEQ multiplex PCR; TCRdb's copy has only in-frame clones and leaves some out. The sample shows about 100,000 clones, around nine tenths of them seen only once. The sample consisted of PBMCs, taken roughly 450 days after intestinal transplant. The source is a human patient who received an intestinal transplant, so some T cells may come from the graft donor.

The chain couples TRBV5-1 to TRBJ1-1; D is unclear. CDR1 SGHRS and CDR2 YFSETQ come from the germline V gene. V shed 4 bases and J shed 4 bases, with 11 bases lying between them. CDR3 length: 13 amino acids. The CDR3 DNA reads TGCGCCAGCAGCCCCTATGTCGGCACTGAAGCTTTCTTT. Amino acids: CASSPYVGTEAFF.

The rearrangement uses TRBV6-5 and TRBJ1-4; possible D gene TRBD1, 6 bases. CDR3 length equals 14 residues. The V end was cut by 1 base, the J end by 8 bases, with 11 bases between. Germline V gene data show CDR1 as MNHEY and CDR2 as SVGAGI. The CDR3 protein is CASSYFYTGEKLFF. CDR3 in DNA: TGTGCCAGCAGTTACTTCTACACAGGGGAAAAACTGTTTTTT.

This clone showed up just a few times. This chain connects TRBV6-4 to TRBJ2-2; possible D gene TRBD1, 7 bases. Germline values: CDR1 MRHNA, CDR2 SNTAGT. The CDR3 is made up of 18 amino acids. Trimming left V 3 bases short and J 1 base short, with 18 bases between. CDR3 nucleotides: TGTGCCAGCAGTGAGATGTCAGGGGGAGGTCGGAACACCGGGGAGCTGTTTTTT. Protein sequence: CASSEMSGGGRNTGELFF.

The chain has TRBV2 and TRBJ2-5, with 8 bases aligning to TRBD2. The V and J ends lost 7 bases and 7 bases, in that order; junction bases with no gene match: 8. The germline CDR1 and CDR2 sequences are SNHLY and FYNNEI. CDR3 length: 13 amino acids. The DNA of the CDR3 is TGTGCCAGCAACCCAGCCCGGGAGGGGACCCAGTACTTC. Translation: CASNPAREGTQYF. Complete variable domain (other parts from reference TRBV2 and TRBJ2-5): EPEVTQTPSHQVTQMGQEVILRCVPISNHLYFYWYRQILGQKVEFLVSFYNNEISEKSEIFDDQFSVERPDGSNFTLKIRSTKLEDSAMYFCASNPAREGTQYFGPGTRLLVL.

The chain joins TRBV7-9 to TRBJ2-1; no clear D gene. Germline V gene data show CDR1 as SEHNR and CDR2 as FQNEAQ (reference sequence). V lost 1 base to trimming and J lost 10 bases, with 5 bases between them. This CDR3 has 11 residues. The CDR3 bases are TGTGCCAGCAGCTTAGGGTGGGAGCAGTTCTTC. It encodes CASSLGWEQFF.

This clone turned up a few times. The rearrangement links TRBV6-4 to TRBJ2-2; D not resolved. The CDR3 has 16 amino acids. Trimming removed 0 bases at V and 2 bases at J, with 10 bases between. The germline V gene has CDR1 MRHNA and CDR2 SNTAGT. The chain's CDR3 is CASSDSLYGNTGELFF. CDR3 sequence (DNA): TGTGCCAGCAGTGACTCGCTTTATGGAAACACCGGGGAGCTGTTTTTT.

This clone turned up a few times. The V call is TRBV4-1, the J call TRBJ2-1; TRBD1 might be the D (7 bases). CDR3 size: 16 residues. Between the trimmed V and J ends, which lost 1 base and 4 bases, there was a span of 14 bases. Germline V gene lookup returns CDR1 MGHRA and CDR2 YSYEKL. The CDR3 sequence: CASSQAPPGGYNEQFF. The CDR3 DNA follows: TGCGCCAGCAGCCAAGCACCCCCAGGGGGGTACAATGAGCAGTTCTTC.

This chain uses TRBV4-1 with TRBJ2-2, with D perhaps matching TRBD1 (6 bases). The CDR3 is 14 residues long. Per germline, CDR1 MGHRA and CDR2 YSYEKL. Trimming shortened V by 5 bases and J by 7 bases, and 14 bases separated the two germline ends. DNA for the CDR3: TGCGCCAGCAGCTACGACAGGTCCGACGGGGAGCTGTTTTTT. It encodes CASSYDRSDGELFF.

The CDR3 loop reads CASSQESSGLQPQHF. The CDR3 coding sequence is TGCGCCAGCAGCCAAGAGTCGTCCGGGCTCCAGCCCCAGCATTTT. The chain employs TRBV4-1 and TRBJ1-5; D uncertain. The V end was cut by 0 bases, the J end by 7 bases, with 13 bases between. Looked up from germline, CDR1 is MGHRA and CDR2 is YSYEKL. The CDR3 is made up of 15 amino acids.

This clone was counted between two and nine times. V gene TRBV6-1 combines with J gene TRBJ1-4; TRBD1 matches at 7 bases. With 10 bases clipped from V and 4 bases from J, the junction kept 9 bases outside the gene matches. CDR3 size: 14 residues. In germline, CDR1 is MNHNS, CDR2 SASEGT. In DNA form, the CDR3 reads TGTGCCACAGGGGGACGACAGCTTAATGAAAAACTGTTTTTT. It specifies CATGGRQLNEKLFF.

The chain has TRBV27 and TRBJ2-1; 9 bases line up with TRBD2. The ends lost 9 bases at V and 0 bases at J; junction bases unmatched: 15. This CDR3 has 18 residues. CDR1 MNHEY and CDR2 SMNVEV come from the germline V gene (reference sequence). CDR3 sequence: CASMGGLAGLSSYNEQFF. The CDR3 bases are TGTGCCAGTATGGGGGGTCTAGCGGGGCTCAGCTCCTACAATGAGCAGTTCTTC.

This clone is a singleton in its sample. This chain uses TRBV7-6 with TRBJ2-1; the match to TRBD2 covers 10 bases. With 1 base clipped from V and 4 bases from J, the junction kept 7 bases outside the gene matches. Germline V gene lookup returns CDR1 SGHVS and CDR2 FNYEAQ. The CDR3 is 17 amino acids. As DNA, the CDR3 is TGTGCCAGCAGCTTAGGCTTGCCTAGCGGGGGTTACAATGAGCAGTTCTTC. Its protein is CASSLGLPSGGYNEQFF.

The chain uses TRBV5-1 and TRBJ2-3; no clear D gene. Trimming stripped 4 bases from V and 6 bases from J, with 12 bases between. The CDR3 contains 13 residues. The germline V gene encodes CDR1 SGHRS and CDR2 YFSETQ. CDR3 loop: CASSRVPGDTQYF. The CDR3, as DNA: TGCGCCAGCAGCCGGGTTCCTGGGGATACGCAGTATTTT. The complete variable domain, with remaining parts taken from reference TRBV5-1 and TRBJ2-3, reads KAGVTQTPRYLIKTRGQQVTLSCSPISGHRSVSWYQQTPGQGLQFLFEYFSETQRNKGNFPGRFSGRQFSNSRSEMNVSTLELGDSALYLCASSRVPGDTQYFGPGTRLTVL.

The V and J genes are TRBV5-1 and TRBJ1-5; 8 bases align to TRBD1. After removal of 4 bases from V and 6 bases from J, the junction contained 6 bases not matched to a gene. Germline V CDR1 and CDR2: SGHRS, YFSETQ. The CDR3 runs to 14 residues. CDR3 coding DNA: TGCGCCAGCAGCCCCGGACAGGGCGGTCAGCCCCAGCATTTT. It is translated as CASSPGQGGQPQHF.

This clone was detected only a few times. The chain uses TRBV7-3 and TRBJ2-5; D might be TRBD2 (7 bases). Germline CDR1 is SGHTA and CDR2 is FQGTGA. The CDR3 runs to 16 residues. With 0 bases removed from V and 4 bases from J, the gap between germline ends came to 15 bases. CDR3 DNA: TGTGCCAGCAGCTTAACCGATGGGGGGGCTAGAGAGACCCAGTACTTC. Translating it yields CASSLTDGGARETQYF.

The chain recombines TRBV7-9 with TRBJ1-6, with D possibly TRBD1 on 6 matching bases. V was clipped by 6 bases and J by 9 bases, with 18 bases between them. Germline CDR1 reads SEHNR; CDR2 reads FQNEAQ (reference sequence). CDR3 length: 15 residues. CDR3 protein: CASRGPGTPLSPLHF. DNA of the CDR3: TGTGCCAGCAGGGGCCCCGGGACACCCCTTTCACCCCTCCACTTT.

The chain joins TRBV4-1 to TRBJ2-5; 10 nucleotides agree with TRBD2. The CDR3 length is 20 residues. Germline CDR1 reads MGHRA; CDR2 reads YSYEKL. J lost 3 bases, V lost 0 bases, and 16 bases had no gene match. The CDR3, as DNA: TGCGCCAGCAGCCAAGATCAGGGCTTCCTAGCGGGGGTCGACAAAGAGACCCAGTACTTC. Translating it yields CASSQDQGFLAGVDKETQYF.

The rearrangement links TRBV5-1 to TRBJ2-5; D not certain. From germline, CDR1 is SGHRS and CDR2 YFSETQ. With 1 base removed from V and 1 base from J, the gap between germline ends came to 2 bases. The CDR3 spans 12 residues. CDR3 sequence (DNA): TGCGCCAGCAGCTTGTCCCAAGAGACCCAGTACTTC. This translates into CASSLSQETQYF.

About this clone: One end of the junction fails to match germline, which may point to a read error. This chain links TRBV11-2 with TRBJ1-2, with D unresolved. The CDR3 consists of 11 residues. Germline V gives CDR1 SGHAT, CDR2 FQNNGV. CDR3 amino acids: CASSFGPFPPF. DNA for the CDR3: TGTGCCAGCAGCTTCGGTCCGTTTCCCCCCTTC.